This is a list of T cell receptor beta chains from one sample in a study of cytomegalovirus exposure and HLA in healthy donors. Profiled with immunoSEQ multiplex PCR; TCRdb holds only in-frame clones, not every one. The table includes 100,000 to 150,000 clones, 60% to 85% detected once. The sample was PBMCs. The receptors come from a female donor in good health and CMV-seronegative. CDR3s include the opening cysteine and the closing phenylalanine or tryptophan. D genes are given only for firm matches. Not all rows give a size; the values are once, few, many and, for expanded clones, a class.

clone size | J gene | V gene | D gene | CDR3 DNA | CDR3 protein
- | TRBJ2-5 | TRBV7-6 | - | TGTGCCAGCAGCTTAGCCCAGGGAGGAGGGCGAGAGACCCAGTACTTC | CASSLAQGGGRETQYF
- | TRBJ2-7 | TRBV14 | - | TGTGCCAGCAGCCAAATATCCTACGAGCAGTACTTC | CASSQISYEQYF
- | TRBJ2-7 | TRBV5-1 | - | TGCGCCAGCAGCTTGGGCGGGCGCCCCTACGAGCAGTACTTC | CASSLGGRPYEQYF
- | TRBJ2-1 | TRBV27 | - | TGTGCCAGCAGTTTTAGGGGCTACAATGAGCAGTTCTTC | CASSFRGYNEQFF
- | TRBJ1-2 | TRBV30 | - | TGTGCCTGGAGCCGAGAGACATCCGGCTACACCTTC | CAWSRETSGYTF
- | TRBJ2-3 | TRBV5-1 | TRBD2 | TGCGCCAGCAGCTTATCCACCCTAGCGGATCAAACAGATACGCAGTATTTT | CASSLSTLADQTDTQYF
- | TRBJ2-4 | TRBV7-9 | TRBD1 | TGTGCCAGCAGCTTGGGACAGGGTCTCGAAGCCAAAAACATTCAGTACTTC | CASSLGQGLEAKNIQYF
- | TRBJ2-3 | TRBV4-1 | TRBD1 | TGCGCCAGCAGCCACGGACAGGTGGGTGATACGCAGTATTTT | CASSHGQVGDTQYF
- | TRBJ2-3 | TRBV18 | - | TGTGCCAGCTCACCACGGCCCACAGATACGCAGTATTTT | CASSPRPTDTQYF
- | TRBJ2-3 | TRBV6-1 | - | TGTGCCAGCAGCCTCAGAGATACGCAGTATTTT | CASSLRDTQYF
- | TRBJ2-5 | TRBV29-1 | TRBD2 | TGCAGCGTGTCCGGGACTAGCGGGAGAGTCGAGACCCAGTACTTC | CSVSGTSGRVETQYF
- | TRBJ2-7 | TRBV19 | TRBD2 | TGTGCCAGTAGCCAACGGTGGCTAGCGGGGAAAGAGGCGGAGCAGTACTTC | CASSQRWLAGKEAEQYF
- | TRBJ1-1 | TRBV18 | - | TGTGCCAGCTCTTCGAGGACAGCCAACACTGAAGCTTTCTTT | CASSSRTANTEAFF
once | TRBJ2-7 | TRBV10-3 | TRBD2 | TGTGCCATCAGTGAGTCGACTAGCGGGGTGCAGTACTTC | CAISESTSGVQYF
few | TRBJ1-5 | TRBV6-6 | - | TGTGCCAGCAATTTGCCGGGGGGGAAGGATCAGCCCCAGCATTTT | CASNLPGGKDQPQHF
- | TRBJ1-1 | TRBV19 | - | TGTGCCAGTAGGCCGACAGGGAACACTGAAGCTTTCTTT | CASRPTGNTEAFF
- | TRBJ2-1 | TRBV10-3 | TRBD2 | TGTGCCATCAGTACTAGCGGGAGTAGGGATGAGCAGTTCTTC | CAISTSGSRDEQFF
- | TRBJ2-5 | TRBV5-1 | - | TGCGCCAGCAGCTCAGGTCCTCAGGGGGGCCAAGAGACCCAGTACTTC | CASSSGPQGGQETQYF
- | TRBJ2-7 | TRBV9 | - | TGTGCCAGCAGCGTAGAGGGCGCGGGACCCGAGCAGTACTTC | CASSVEGAGPEQYF
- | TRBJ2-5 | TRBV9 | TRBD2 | TGTGCCAGCAGCCTCCGGACTAGCTTAGGGGAGACCCAGTACTTC | CASSLRTSLGETQYF
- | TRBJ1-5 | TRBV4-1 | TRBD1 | TGCGCCAGCAGCCACCCCGACAGTAGAGGGGGCGGCCAGCCCCAGCATTTT | CASSHPDSRGGGQPQHF
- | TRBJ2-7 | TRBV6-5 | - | TGTGCCAGCAGTTACAGGCGGGAAGGCTACGAGCAGTACTTC | CASSYRREGYEQYF
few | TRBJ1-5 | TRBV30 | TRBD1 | TGTGCCTGGAGTAGGGACAGTAATAGCAATCAGCCCCAGCATTTT | CAWSRDSNSNQPQHF
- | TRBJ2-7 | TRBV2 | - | TGTGCCAGCAGTGAACCGTACTACGAGCAGTACTTC | CASSEPYYEQYF
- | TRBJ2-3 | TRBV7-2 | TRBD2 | TGTGCCAGCAGCTTAGGTTATTGGAGCGGGGGGACAGATACGCAGTATTTT | CASSLGYWSGGTDTQYF
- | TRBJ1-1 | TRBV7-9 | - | TGTGCCAGCAGCGAACAGGCGGTGAACACTGAAGCTTTCTTT | CASSEQAVNTEAFF
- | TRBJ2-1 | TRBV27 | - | TGTGCCAGCAGTGCCCGGGACAATGAGCAGTTCTTC | CASSARDNEQFF
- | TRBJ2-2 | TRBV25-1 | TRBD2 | TGTGCCAGCAGTGACCCGGGACTAGCGGGCGGGGAGCTGTTTTTT | CASSDPGLAGGELFF
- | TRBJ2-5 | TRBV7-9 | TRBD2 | TGTGCCAGCAGCCCTACCCTAACTAGCGGGGGGGCTGGGACCCAGTACTTC | CASSPTLTSGGAGTQYF
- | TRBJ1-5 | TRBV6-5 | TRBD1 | TGTGCCAGCAGCCGGGACAGGGATGAGCCCCAGCATTTT | CASSRDRDEPQHF
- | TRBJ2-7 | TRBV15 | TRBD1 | TGTGCCACCAGCGGCGACAGGGACGGACGCGGGGAGCAGTACTTC | CATSGDRDGRGEQYF
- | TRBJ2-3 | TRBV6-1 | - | TGTGCCAGCAGTGAAGCGGACTGGCATACGCAGTATTTT | CASSEADWHTQYF
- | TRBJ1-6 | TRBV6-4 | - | TGTGCCAGCAGTGACTCGCGGGGGGCAGGTTCACCCCTCCACTTT | CASSDSRGAGSPLHF
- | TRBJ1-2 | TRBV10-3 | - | TGTGCCATCAGGCCCTTTGAGCAACGGGGTGGCTACACCTTC | CAIRPFEQRGGYTF
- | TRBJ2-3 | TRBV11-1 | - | TGTGCCAGCAGCTTATCCGCAATCGGGGTCGGGGATACGCAGTATTTT | CASSLSAIGVGDTQYF
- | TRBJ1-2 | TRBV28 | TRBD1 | TGTGCCAGCAGTGTCACAGGGGAGGATGGCTACACCTTC | CASSVTGEDGYTF
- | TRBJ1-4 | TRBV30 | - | TGTGCCTGGAGTGTACGGGGGGGCGAAAAACTGTTTTTT | CAWSVRGGEKLFF
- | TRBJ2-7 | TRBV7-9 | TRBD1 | TGTGCCAGCAGCCCCACGGGACAGCGCGAGCAGTACTTC | CASSPTGQREQYF
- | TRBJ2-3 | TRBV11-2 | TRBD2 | TGTGCCAGCAGGCGAGAGCGGGGGAACGGAGGCACAGATACGCAGTATTTT | CASRRERGNGGTDTQYF
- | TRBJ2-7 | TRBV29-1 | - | TGCAGCGTTTATACCGACTACTCCTACGAGCAGTACTTC | CSVYTDYSYEQYF
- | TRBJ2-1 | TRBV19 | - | TGTGCCAGTAGTATCCGGGAGAATGAGCAGTTCTTC | CASSIRENEQFF
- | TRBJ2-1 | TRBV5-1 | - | TGCGCCAGCAGCTTGGGCGTGGGAGGCCACAATGAGCAGTTCTTC | CASSLGVGGHNEQFF
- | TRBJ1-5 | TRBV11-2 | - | TGTGCCAGCAGACCAACAGGGCGTAATCAGCCCCAGCATTTT | CASRPTGRNQPQHF
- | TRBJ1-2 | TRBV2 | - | TGTGCCAGCAGTGAAGCTGGGGGGTACTATGGCTACACCTTC | CASSEAGGYYGYTF